This entry concerns a single TCR beta chain. Antigen unknown. Repertoires were generated with immunoSEQ multiplex PCR, while TCRdb's copy carries only in-frame clones and drops some. The sample holds 50,000 or so clones, more than 70% seen once. The CDR3 is 11 residues long. The V end lost 8 bases, the J end lost 2 bases, and 7 bases lay between the germline ends. Germline assignment: CDR1 MNHNS and CDR2 SASEGT. Separate from the approximately 670-subject first cohort, the approximately 130-subject validation cohort was the one that the donors belonged to. This sample was included in a study of cytomegalovirus exposure and HLA in healthy donors. The study's findings and limits: Most TCR sequences were seen very rarely across donors, but some public TCRs occurred in many.

What was sequenced was PBMCs. The chain links TRBV6-1 to TRBJ2-7, with unresolved D. This clonotype was obtained from a woman between 18 and 30 years old in good health and CMV-seropositive. The CDR3 nucleotides are TGTGCCAGCGACACAACCTACGAGCAGTACTTC. The encoded protein is CASDTTYEQYF.